The 18 T cell receptor beta chains below come from one sample, sequenced in a study of blood T cell repertoires in COVID-19. Sequencing used immunoSEQ multiplex PCR; TCRdb keeps in-frame clones, though not all of them. The repertoire holds about 68,000 clones, 65% to 90% seen once, with roughly 24% in the top ten. The material sequenced was peripheral blood. All receptors derive from a middle-aged man with acute or convalescent COVID-19.

The chain is built from TRBV9 and TRBJ2-2, with TRBD2 matching over 7 bases. The CDR3 runs to 14 residues. The V segment lost 3 bases and the J segment 4 bases; nucleotides outside the gene matches: 3. In germline, CDR1 is SGDLS, CDR2 YYNGEE. DNA for the CDR3: TGTGCCAGCAGCGCGGGAGGCCGCACCGGGGAGCTGTTTTTT. As protein: CASSAGGRTGELFF.

The chain recombines TRBV10-3 with TRBJ2-7; 9 bases are a match to TRBD1. Germline-derived CDR1 and CDR2 are ENHRY and SYGVKD. Trimming took 8 bases from V and 3 from J; bases not matched to a gene: 5. CDR3 length equals 13 residues. The CDR3 sequence: CAIRGTGNYEQYV. In nucleotides, the CDR3 is TGTGCCATCCGCGGGACAGGGAACTACGAGCAGTACGTC.

The V call is TRBV7-8, the J call TRBJ2-3; no definite D call. The ends were cut back, 0 bases at V and 3 bases at J, with 16 bases in the middle. This CDR3 region has 17 residues. Germline values: CDR1 SGHVS, CDR2 FQNEAQ. As DNA, the CDR3 is TGTGCCAGCAGCTTAGCACCTATGGCTAGTAGTACAGATACGCAGTATTTT. Translation: CASSLAPMASSTDTQYF.

This rearrangement joins TRBV25-1 to TRBJ1-6; TRBD1 aligns across 12 bases. Trimming removed 6 bases from V and 7 bases from J; junction bases left unmatched: 4. The length of the CDR3 is 15 residues. Per the germline V gene, CDR1 is MGHDK and CDR2 is SYGVNS. CDR3 sequence (DNA): TGTGCCAGCAGGGGACAGGGGGCTTTCAATTCACCCCTCCACTTT. This encodes CASRGQGAFNSPLHF.

The chain has TRBV6-6 and TRBJ1-6; 8 nucleotides match TRBD1. With V trimmed by 5 bases and J by 9 bases, 3 bases remained unmatched. Germline loops: CDR1 MNHNY, CDR2 SVGAGI (reference sequence). This CDR3 spans 13 amino acids. CDR3 residues: CASSQGAGSPLHF. The CDR3 coding sequence is TGTGCCAGCAGTCAGGGGGCGGGTTCACCCCTCCACTTT.

This chain uses TRBV9 with TRBJ1-3; unclear D gene. The CDR3 has 14 residues. Trimming pared 0 bases from V and 1 base from J, leaving 5 bases between. Germline CDR1 and CDR2: SGDLS and YYNGEE. Here the CDR3 reads CASSVDISGNTIYF. The CDR3 region has the DNA TGTGCCAGCAGCGTAGATATTTCTGGAAACACCATATATTTT.

The rearrangement uses TRBV25-1 and TRBJ2-5, with D possibly TRBD2 on 5 matching bases. The germline V gene encodes CDR1 MGHDK and CDR2 SYGVNS. Trimming shortened V by 4 bases and J by 4 bases, and 10 bases separated the two germline ends. The CDR3 is made up of 13 amino acids. Here the CDR3 DNA reads TGTGCCAGCAGTGCCCGCGGAGGAGAGACCCAGTACTTC. Protein product: CASSARGGETQYF.

This clone was seen a handful of times. The chain is built from TRBV7-8 and TRBJ1-2, with unresolved D. CDR1 and CDR2 (germline): SGHVS, FQNEAQ. With 1 base removed from V and 0 bases from J, the gap between germline ends came to 3 bases. This CDR3 comprises 13 residues. The CDR3 coding sequence is TGTGCCAGCAGCTTAGGTACTAACTATGGCTACACCTTC. Its translation: CASSLGTNYGYTF.

CDR3 bases: TGTGCCAGCAGCCACGGGGTGGGGGCTCGGCAGCCCCAGCATTTT. The encoded protein is CASSHGVGARQPQHF. The chain couples TRBV2 to TRBJ1-5; TRBD1 might be the D (6 bases). Trimming cost V 6 bases and J 7 bases, with 19 bases left between them. Germline CDR1 reads SNHLY; CDR2 reads FYNNEI. This CDR3 contains 15 residues. The entire variable domain, with the rest obtained from reference TRBV2 and TRBJ1-5, is as follows: EPEVTQTPSHQVTQMGQEVILRCVPISNHLYFYWYRQILGQKVEFLVSFYNNEISEKSEIFDDQFSVERPDGSNFTLKIRSTKLEDSAMYFCASSHGVGARQPQHFGDGTRLSIL.

The chain carries TRBV15 and TRBJ2-7; TRBD1 is a possible D gene (6 bases). Germline CDR1 LNHNV, CDR2 YYDKDF (reference sequence). The germline V and J ends were trimmed by 1 base and 1 base, with 17 bases remaining between them. The CDR3 consists of 17 residues. The CDR3 region has the DNA TGTGCCACCAGCAGAGGGAAGAACAGGGATGGATCCTACGAGCAGTACTTC. Its protein is CATSRGKNRDGSYEQYF.

The chain couples TRBV21-1 to TRBJ2-7; the DNA was not compared with TRBD2, the D call given in the table. TRBV21-1 is labeled a pseudogene. CDR3 length: 16 residues. The CDR3 spells CASSNISRGDGYEQYF. The CDR3 DNA is TGTGCCAGCAGCAATATCTCCCGCGGGGATGGTTACGAGCAGTACTTC.

This clone came up a few times. The J gene is TRBJ2-7, the V gene TRBV6-5, with D maybe TRBD1 (5 bases). This CDR3 has 11 residues. Germline lookup yields CDR1 MNHEY and CDR2 SVGAGI. V was trimmed by 11 bases and J by 4 bases, leaving 12 bases between them. DNA of the CDR3: TGTGCCCCCTGGGGCCGATACGAGCAGTACTTC. It yields the protein CAPWGRYEQYF.

The V and J genes are TRBV19 and TRBJ2-1; TRBD2 aligns across 12 bases. CDR1 and CDR2 (germline): LNHDA, SQIVND (reference sequence). The CDR3 totals 15 residues. The V and J ends lost 5 bases and 10 bases, in that order; junction bases with no gene match: 9. The CDR3: CASSPLTSGGREQFF. The CDR3 DNA is TGTGCCAGTAGTCCGTTGACTAGCGGGGGCCGGGAGCAGTTCTTC. Full variable domain (rest looked up from reference TRBV19 and TRBJ2-1): DGGITQSPKYLFRKEGQNVTLSCEQNLNHDAMYWYRQDPGQGLRLIYYSQIVNDFQKGDIAEGYSVSREKKESFPLTVTSAQKNPTAFYLCASSPLTSGGREQFFGPGTRLTVL.

The rearrangement links TRBV7-2 to TRBJ1-2, with D possibly TRBD1 on 5 matching bases. The ends were cut back, 0 bases at V and 4 bases at J, with 15 bases in the middle. Germline CDR1 is SGHTA and CDR2 is FQGNSA. The CDR3 loop spans 16 amino acids. In DNA, the CDR3 is TGTGCCAGCAGCTTAGCGGGGCAGGGTCTAGTCTATGGCTACACCTTC. Protein sequence: CASSLAGQGLVYGYTF.

The rearrangement uses TRBV5-1 and TRBJ2-4, with 7 bases aligning to TRBD1. Germline V gives CDR1 SGHRS, CDR2 YFSETQ. The trim removed 2 bases at V and 6 bases at J, leaving 5 bases unmatched. The CDR3 is 14 residues long. The CDR3 spells CASSLGTEGNIQYF. The CDR3 nucleotides read TGCGCCAGCAGCTTAGGGACAGAGGGAAACATTCAGTACTTC.

V usage is TRBV30 and J usage is TRBJ1-5; 8 nucleotides agree with TRBD1. Trimming cost V 1 base and J 4 bases; bases outside gene matches: 3. The germline V gene has CDR1 GTSNPN and CDR2 SVGIG (reference sequence). The length of the CDR3 is 14 residues. The CDR3 loop reads CAWSEGDRNQPQHF. In DNA form, the CDR3 reads TGTGCCTGGAGTGAAGGGGACAGGAATCAGCCCCAGCATTTT.

The CDR3 DNA sequence: TGTGCCAGCAGTGCTCCGGGACAGGGGGCGAGGGGGGAGCTGTTTTTT. It translates to CASSAPGQGARGELFF. The chain is built from TRBV6-6 and TRBJ2-2; 12 bases map to TRBD1. V trimming: 5 bases; J trimming: 8 bases; junction bases outside the gene matches: 9. Germline V gene sequence: CDR1 MNHNY, CDR2 SVGAGI (reference sequence). This CDR3 region has 16 residues.

V is TRBV25-1 and J is TRBJ2-5; D is unclear. The CDR3 has 12 amino acids. The germline V gene encodes CDR1 MGHDK and CDR2 SYGVNS. V gave up 6 bases and J gave up 1 base, with 6 bases separating them. Written as DNA, the CDR3 is TGTGCCAGCAGAGCTACCCAAGAGACCCAGTACTTC. Residues: CASRATQETQYF.